This TCR beta chain was identified in a study of identifying expanded T cells in peripheral blood (dated by TCRdb to between 2019 and 2020). The study in broad terms: Technical replicates were generated by sequencing separate aliquots of the same genomic DNA pool, and four replicates were compared pairwise.

A note on this clone: It lacks a known antigen. Base quality data are lacking; no much larger clone is found one base away.

General findings and caveats noted by the study authors: Across all healthy donors, variance in clone template counts between approximately two-week samples was found to increase significantly with total template count. The authors expected biological variance in healthy repertoires might increase further over much longer intervals such as months to years. Both the number of clones called differentially abundant and the false-positive rate were significantly reduced by the beta-binomial model across all healthy-donor time intervals. The binomial model flagged around 1.2 differentially abundant clones between technical replicates, compared with about 15 over around two weeks and 19 over four weeks.

The immunoSEQ Assay, which uses bias-controlled multiplex PCR amplification of genomic DNA, was used to profile TCRbeta CDR3 regions. The source study handled its data this way. The absolute abundance of each unique TCRbeta CDR3 region was quantified after sequences were collapsed and filtered. Differential abundance was tested with two models: a binomial (Fisher-equivalent) model and a beta-binomial model that adds time-dependent variance fitted from healthy donors. Clones with fewer than 5 combined templates were removed, and a clone was called differentially abundant if the clone's Benjamini-Hochberg FDR was below 0.01. In the beta-binomial model, variance was expressed as a function of the total template count across the two samples, in the form v = (b*log(k)+a)^2. The clones in this table, taken by TCRdb from immuneACCESS, are in-frame only. Not every clone is retained; where verified, under half of the shortfall comes from an unresolved V gene, and the cause of the rest is unknown. That table gives V, J and clone size, and the DNA gave D and trimming. For this sample there are approximately 86,000 clones; approximately 84% appear just once. Jointly, the top ten make up roughly 4% of the sample.

During the collection period, no infections or other immune events were recorded for the healthy donors. To calibrate time-dependent variance in a beta-binomial model of T-cell clone differential abundance, blood repertoires from healthy donors were used as a training cohort. The training cohort comprised roughly 10 healthy donors, 3 female and 7 male. Donor ages ranged from about 29 to 70 years, with an average of roughly 46 years. Whole blood was collected from each healthy donor at three time points spaced around 2 weeks apart and obtained from a commercial supplier. For immunosequencing, genomic DNA was extracted from unsorted whole blood. Sequencing was carried out using blood. The sequence derives from a person aged 18-70 years in good health.

The DNA sequence is as follows: TGTGCCAGCAGCCAAGGGGGATTTGGGCAGGAAGCTTTCTTT. Its product reads: CASSQGGFGQEAFF. The chain is encoded by TRBV14 joined to TRBJ1-1; the D gene is not confidently resolved. V is clipped by 1 base and J by 8 bases, and the sequence between their germline boundaries is 14 bases long. The CDR3 runs 14 amino acids, cysteine and phenylalanine included. The kept DNA is CDR3 alone, 42 bases in frame from the first base. From the germline V gene, CDR1 is SGHDN and CDR2 is FVKESK.